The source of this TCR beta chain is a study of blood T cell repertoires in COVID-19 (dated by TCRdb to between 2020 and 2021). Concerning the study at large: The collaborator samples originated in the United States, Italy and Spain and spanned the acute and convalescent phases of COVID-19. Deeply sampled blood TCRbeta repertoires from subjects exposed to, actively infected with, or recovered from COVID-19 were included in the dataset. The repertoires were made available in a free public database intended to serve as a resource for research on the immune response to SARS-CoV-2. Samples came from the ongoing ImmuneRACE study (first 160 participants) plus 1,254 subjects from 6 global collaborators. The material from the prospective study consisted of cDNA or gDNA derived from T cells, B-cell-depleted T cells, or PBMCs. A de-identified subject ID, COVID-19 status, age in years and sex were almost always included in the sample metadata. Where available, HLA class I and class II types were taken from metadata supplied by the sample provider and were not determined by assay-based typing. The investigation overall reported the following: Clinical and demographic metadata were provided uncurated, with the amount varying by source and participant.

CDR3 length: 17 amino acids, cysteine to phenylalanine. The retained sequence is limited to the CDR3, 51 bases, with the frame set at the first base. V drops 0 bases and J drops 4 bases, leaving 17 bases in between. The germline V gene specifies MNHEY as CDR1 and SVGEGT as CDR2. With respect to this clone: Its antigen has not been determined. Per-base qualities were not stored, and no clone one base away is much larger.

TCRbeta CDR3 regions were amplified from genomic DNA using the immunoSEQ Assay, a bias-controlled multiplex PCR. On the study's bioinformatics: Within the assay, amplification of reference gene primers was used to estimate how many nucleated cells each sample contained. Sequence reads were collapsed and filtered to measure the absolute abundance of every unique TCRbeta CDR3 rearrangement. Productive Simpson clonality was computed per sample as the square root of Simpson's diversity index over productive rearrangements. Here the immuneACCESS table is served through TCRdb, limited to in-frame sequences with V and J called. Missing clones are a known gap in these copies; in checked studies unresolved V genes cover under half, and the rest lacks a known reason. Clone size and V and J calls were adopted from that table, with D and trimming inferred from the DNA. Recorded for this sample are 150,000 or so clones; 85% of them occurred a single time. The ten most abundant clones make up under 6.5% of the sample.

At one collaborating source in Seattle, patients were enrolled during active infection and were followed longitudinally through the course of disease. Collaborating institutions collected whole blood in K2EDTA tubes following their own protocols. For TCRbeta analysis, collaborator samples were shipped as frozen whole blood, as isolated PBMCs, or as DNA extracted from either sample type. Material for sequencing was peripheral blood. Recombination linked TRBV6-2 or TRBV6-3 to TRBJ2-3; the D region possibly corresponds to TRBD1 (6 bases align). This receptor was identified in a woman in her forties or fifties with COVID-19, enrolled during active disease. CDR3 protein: CASSYSLQGLSADTQYF. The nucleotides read TGTGCCAGCAGTTACTCTTTACAGGGATTGAGTGCAGATACGCAGTATTTT.